These 15 T cell receptor beta chains were sequenced from one sample in a study of T-cell reconstitution after alpha-beta-depleted transplantation in children. It was with unique molecular identifiers that the TCRbeta library was prepared. Via MiXCR, TCRdb re-called the PCR reads, giving one row per CDR3 protein. The top ten clones hold roughly 27% of a sample with roughly 200,000 distinct CDR3 sequences, approximately 11% of them seen once. The sample consisted of PBMCs, taken before TCRalphabeta/CD19-depleted stem cell transplant. The receptors here all came from a child less than two years old with acute myeloid leukemia, due to receive a stem cell transplant.

Notes on this clonotype: A much bigger clone sits one base away, suggesting this may be a read error. This chain links TRBV2 with TRBJ1-2; TRBD1 is a possible D gene (6 bases). V was pared by 4 bases and J by 3 bases, with 9 bases between. CDR1 is SNHLY, CDR2 FYNNEI, per germline. The CDR3 sequence is 13 residues long. CDR3 in amino acids: CASSANRDYGYTF. Here the CDR3 DNA reads TGTGCCAGCAGTGCGAACAGGGACTATGGCTACACCTTC.

This clonotype was picked up many times. The genes are TRBV20-1 and TRBJ2-7; possible D gene TRBD1, 6 bases. The CDR3 has 14 residues. CDR1 and CDR2 (germline): DFQATT, SNEGSKA (reference sequence). Between the trimmed V and J ends, which lost 0 bases and 4 bases, there was a span of 13 bases. The DNA for the CDR3 is TGCAGTGCTAGAGATAGGGGGAATTGGTACGAGCAGTACTTC. This sequence encodes CSARDRGNWYEQYF.

This clonotype was found many times. The rearrangement joins TRBV29-1 to TRBJ2-5; the D gene is possibly TRBD2 (5 bases). Germline CDR1 SQVTM, CDR2 ANQGSEA. CDR3 length equals 12 residues. Trimming removed 8 bases at V and 3 bases at J, with 13 bases between. CDR3 sequence (DNA): TGCAGCCTCTCCGGGGTGGAAGAGACCCAGTACTTC. Its translation is CSLSGVEETQYF.

This clonotype was counted many times. V is TRBV12-3 or TRBV12-4 and J is TRBJ1-2; a weak D match, TRBD1 (6 bases). The V and J ends lost 5 bases and 4 bases respectively, with 8 bases between them. The CDR3 covers 12 residues. The CDR3 bases are TGTGCCAGCAGTCGACAGGTCTATGGCTACACCTTC. This sequence encodes CASSRQVYGYTF.

This clonotype was counted only a few times. The chain is built from TRBV3-1 and TRBJ1-5, with a tentative D call TRBD1 (5 bases). The CDR3 sequence is 14 residues long. The germline CDR1 and CDR2 sequences are LGHDT and YNNKEL (reference sequence). Trimming took off 5 bases at V and 2 bases at J, with 10 bases between the two ends. The CDR3 sequence is CASSSGRGNQPQHF. The CDR3 DNA reads as TGTGCCAGCAGCTCAGGGCGGGGCAATCAGCCCCAGCATTTT.

At least ten counts were recorded for this clonotype. DNA of the CDR3: TGTGCCAGCAGCCCCGGAGAAAGAGCTTTCTTT. It codes for CASSPGERAFF. J is TRBJ1-1 and V is TRBV7-9; no clear D. Germline V CDR1 and CDR2: SEHNR, FQNEAQ (reference sequence). The V and J ends lost 5 bases and 10 bases respectively, with 11 bases between them. This CDR3 is built from 11 residues.

This clonotype occurred many times. V usage is TRBV12-3 or TRBV12-4 and J usage is TRBJ1-1; perhaps TRBD1 as D (5 bases). The CDR3 is 15 amino acids. Between the trimmed V and J ends, which lost 6 bases and 6 bases, there was a span of 20 bases. CDR3 coding DNA: TGTGCCAGCAGAGATGGGACCCCCGGGGAGGCTGAAGCTTTCTTT. Translation: CASRDGTPGEAEAFF.

As to this clonotype: Since a much larger clone is just one base distant, this may be a read error. The V call is TRBV20-1, the J call TRBJ2-3; no firm D call. The better agreement between TRBJ1-5 and the DNA end casts doubt on the J call. CDR3 length: 13 amino acids. CDR1 is DFQATT, CDR2 SNEGSKA, per germline (reference sequence). The CDR3 DNA is TGCAGTGCTCAAGTTTTGGGCACAGATACGCAGCATTTT. Residues: CSAQVLGTDTQHF.

This clonotype was observed many times. The rearrangement links TRBV23-1 to TRBJ2-3; D may be TRBD1 or TRBD2 (5 bases each). TRBV23-1 is recorded as an ORF, its role being uncertain. With 3 bases removed from V and 6 bases from J, the gap between germline ends came to 28 bases. The CDR3 has 19 amino acids. The CDR3 sequence is CASSQAPGPRFGDSDTQYF. In DNA form, the CDR3 reads TGCGCCAGCAGTCAGGCCCCGGGACCGCGTTTTGGGGATTCCGATACGCAGTATTTT.

This clonotype was seen repeatedly, ten times or more. The rearrangement joins TRBV7-2 to TRBJ1-5; D call uncertain. V lost 5 bases, J lost 0 bases, and 5 bases lay in between. CDR3 size: 13 residues. Germline CDR1 and CDR2: SGHTA and FQGNSA. The CDR3 protein is CASSPHSNQPQHF. DNA of the CDR3: TGTGCCAGCAGCCCACATAGCAATCAGCCCCAGCATTTT.

This clonotype appeared many times. The gene calls are TRBV20-1 and TRBJ2-1; 11 bases line up with TRBD2. V lost 6 bases to trimming and J lost 12 bases; unmatched junction nucleotides: 10. The CDR3 length is 13 residues. CDR1 is DFQATT and CDR2 is SNEGSKA in the germline V gene (reference sequence). As DNA, the CDR3 is TGCAGTGCCAAACTAGCGGGGGCCTTTGTGCAGTTCTTC. It specifies CSAKLAGAFVQFF.

This clonotype was detected many times. The chain links TRBV5-1 to TRBJ2-3; D might be TRBD2 (5 bases). Trimming shortened V by 0 bases and J by 2 bases, and 13 bases separated the two germline ends. Germline V gene lookup returns CDR1 SGHRS and CDR2 YFSETQ. This CDR3 is built from 16 residues. DNA of the CDR3: TGCGCCAGCAGCTTGGGGGCGGGCCGCTTCACAGATACGCAGTATTTT. This gives the protein CASSLGAGRFTDTQYF.

This clonotype has more than one count but fewer than ten. This chain links TRBV2 with TRBJ1-1; D remains unclear. Trimming removed 7 bases at V and 3 bases at J, with 12 bases between. The CDR3 loop spans 13 amino acids. Germline V lookup: CDR1 SNHLY, CDR2 FYNNEI. The DNA of the CDR3 is TGTGCCAGCATGTGGCAGAGCGACACTGAAGCTTTCTTT. Its protein product is CASMWQSDTEAFF.

This clonotype has at least ten counts. The genes are TRBV3-1 and TRBJ2-1; 8 bases agree with TRBD2. This CDR3 contains 17 residues. V lost 1 base, J lost 7 bases, and 12 bases stayed unmatched. The germline CDR1 and CDR2 sequences are LGHDT and YNNKEL (reference sequence). The CDR3 DNA reads as TGTGCCAGCAGCCAAGTGTTAGGAACGGGGGGGCGAAATGAGCAGTTCTTC. Protein: CASSQVLGTGGRNEQFF.

This clonotype was recorded many times. The V call is TRBV5-1, the J call TRBJ2-5; the match to TRBD2 covers 7 bases. The V gene end was trimmed by 0 bases and the J gene end by 4 bases; junction bases not matched to a gene: 9. The CDR3 contains 16 residues. The germline V gene encodes CDR1 SGHRS and CDR2 YFSETQ. CDR3 DNA: TGCGCCAGCAGCTTGGACCCGGGGGGAGGAAGAGAGACCCAGTACTTC. Protein sequence: CASSLDPGGGRETQYF.